This T cell receptor (beta chain) was sequenced in a study of blood T cell repertoires in COVID-19. CDR1 SGHKS and CDR2 YYEKEE come from the germline V gene (reference sequence). This CDR3 spans 12 amino acids. Trimming stripped 0 bases from V and 10 bases from J, with 8 bases between. This clone was counted only a few times. Generated by immunoSEQ multiplex PCR, the TCRdb table keeps only in-frame clones and is missing some. The sample yields 250,000 to 400,000 clones, more than 90% seen once. The sequenced material came from PBMCs or T cells enriched from blood (not recorded which). The chain links TRBV5-5 to TRBJ2-1, with a possible D match to TRBD1 (5 bases). The receptor's source is a man between 60 and 75 years old who had recovered from COVID-19. This chain's CDR3 is CASSLANREQFF. The CDR3 DNA follows: TGTGCCAGCAGCTTGGCAAACAGGGAGCAGTTCTTC. The full variable domain, with the rest looked up from reference TRBV5-5 and TRBJ2-1, is DAGVTQSPTHLIKTRGQQVTLRCSPISGHKSVSWYQQVLGQGPQFIFQYYEKEERGRGNFPDRFSARQFPNYSSELNVNALLLGDSALYLCASSLANREQFFGPGTRLTVL.